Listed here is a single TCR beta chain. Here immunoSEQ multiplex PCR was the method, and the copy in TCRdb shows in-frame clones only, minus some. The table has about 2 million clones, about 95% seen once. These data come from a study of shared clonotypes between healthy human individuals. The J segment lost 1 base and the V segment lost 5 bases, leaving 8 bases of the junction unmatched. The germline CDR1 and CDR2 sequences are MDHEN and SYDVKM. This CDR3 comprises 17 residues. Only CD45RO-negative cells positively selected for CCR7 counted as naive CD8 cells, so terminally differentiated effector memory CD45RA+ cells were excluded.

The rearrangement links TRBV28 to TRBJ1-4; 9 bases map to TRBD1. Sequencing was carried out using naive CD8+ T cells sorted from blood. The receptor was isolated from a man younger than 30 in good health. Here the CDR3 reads CASSPGQGTGTNEKLFF. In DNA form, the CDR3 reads TGTGCCAGCAGTCCGGGACAGGGAACAGGAACTAATGAAAAACTGTTTTTT.